This T cell receptor beta chain was sequenced during a study of T cell repertoires in cytomegalovirus infection. Study summary: CMV epitopes used comprised recently identified HLA-C-restricted ones and well-studied HLA-B-restricted ones.

Study results and caveats: Clonotypes of TCR beta that were HLA-C-restricted and CMV-specific dominated the ex vivo response.

TCRdb reanalysed the reads using MiXCR and keeps one entry per CDR3 protein. In the table there are more than 45,000 distinct CDR3 sequences, about a fifth of which are singletons. Germline V gene data show CDR1 as LNHNV and CDR2 as YYDKDF (reference sequence). CDR3 length: 18 amino acids. There are a few counts of this clonotype. Its antigen is currently unknown. A read error may account for a junction end that differs from germline. The origin of this receptor is a human donor in good health (CMV status not recorded). Some clones in this sample may be carry-over from other donors' samples. The chain carries TRBV15 and TRBJ2-1; possibly TRBD2 for D (6 bases). This sample comprised CD8+ T cells from cultured PBMCs, obtained from culture after CMV antigen stimulation. In DNA form, the CDR3 reads TGTGCCACTAGCACCGAACTTCGGGGGATTAAGACACACAATGAGCAGTTCTTC. Residues: CATSTELRGIKTHNEQFF.